This TCR beta chain appears in the sequencing data of a study of blood T cell repertoires in COVID-19. Study context: Material from acute and convalescent COVID-19 was sourced from the United States, Italy and Spain. T cells, B-cell-depleted T cells, or PBMCs supplied cDNA or gDNA.

Source study methods: Reference gene primer amplification yielded estimated nucleated cell counts. Here immunoSEQ multiplex PCR was the method, and the copy in TCRdb shows in-frame clones only, minus some. For V, J and clone size, that table is used; D and trimming come from the DNA. The sample contains more than 300,000 clones, approximately 90% of which appear only once. Germline V gene lookup returns CDR1 KGHSH and CDR2 LQKENI. The CDR3 runs to 15 residues. With 5 bases clipped from V and 2 bases from J, the junction kept 4 bases outside the gene matches. The chain recombines TRBV18 with TRBJ1-5, with 9 bases lining up with TRBD1. Sequenced material: PBMCs or T cells enriched from blood (not recorded which). The TCR sequence derives from a woman in her twenties or thirties who had been exposed to COVID-19. The CDR3, as DNA: TGTGCCAGCTCATGGGGACAGGGAGGCAATCAGCCCCAGCATTTT. Its protein product is CASSWGQGGNQPQHF.